This T cell receptor beta chain was retrieved from a study of human T cells and chemical hapten exposure. This clonotype came up many times. Regarding time point: patch test 1, 2 weeks after DPC sensitization. Treatment meaning: therapeutic diphenylcyclopropenone sensitization with weekly scalp DPC. TCRdb re-called the RACE reads with MiXCR, one entry per CDR3 protein. The sample records 350,000 or so distinct CDR3 sequences, around 7% being singletons. The CDR3 has 13 residues. The germline V gene has CDR1 ENHRY and CDR2 SYGVKD. Trimming took 4 bases from V and 1 from J, leaving 6 bases between them. J is TRBJ2-3 and V is TRBV10-3; D unresolved. The receptor comes from a woman aged 18-29 years with alopecia areata. Some clones in this sample may be carry-over from other donors' samples. The specimen was whole blood, collected in connection with sensitization to the hapten diphenylcyclopropenone (DPC). The CDR3 region has the DNA TGTGCCATCAGTGCTGGTGGCACAGATACGCAGTATTTT. Encoded protein: CAISAGGTDTQYF.